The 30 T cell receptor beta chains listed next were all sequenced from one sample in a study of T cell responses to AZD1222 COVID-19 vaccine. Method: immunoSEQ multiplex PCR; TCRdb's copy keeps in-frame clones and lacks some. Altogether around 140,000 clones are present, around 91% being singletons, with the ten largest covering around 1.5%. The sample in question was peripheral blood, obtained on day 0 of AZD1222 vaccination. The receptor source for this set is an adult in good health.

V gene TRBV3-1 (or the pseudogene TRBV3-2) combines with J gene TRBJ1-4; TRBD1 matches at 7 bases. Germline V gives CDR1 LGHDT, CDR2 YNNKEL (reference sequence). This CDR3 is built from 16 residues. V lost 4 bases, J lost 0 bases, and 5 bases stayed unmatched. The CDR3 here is CASSRRQGATNEKLFF. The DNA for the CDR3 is TGTGCCAGCAGCCGCAGACAGGGAGCAACTAATGAAAAACTGTTTTTT.

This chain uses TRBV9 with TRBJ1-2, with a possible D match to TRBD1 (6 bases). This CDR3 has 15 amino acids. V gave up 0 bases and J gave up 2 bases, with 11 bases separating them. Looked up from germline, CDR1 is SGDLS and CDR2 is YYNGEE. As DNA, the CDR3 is TGTGCCAGCAGCGTAGCTCGAACAGGGAACTATGGCTACACCTTC. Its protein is CASSVARTGNYGYTF.

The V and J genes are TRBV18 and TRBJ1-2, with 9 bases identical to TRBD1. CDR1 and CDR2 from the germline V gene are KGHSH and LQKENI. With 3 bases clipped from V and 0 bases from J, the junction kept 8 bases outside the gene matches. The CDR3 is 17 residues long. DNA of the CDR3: TGTGCCAGCTCACCCCAGCGGGGACAGGGAGCTAACTATGGCTACACCTTC. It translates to CASSPQRGQGANYGYTF. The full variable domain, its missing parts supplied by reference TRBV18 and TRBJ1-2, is NAGVMQNPRHLVRRRGQEARLRCSPMKGHSHVYWYRQLPEEGLKFMVYLQKENIIDESGMPKERFSAEFPKEGPSILRIQQVVRGDSAAYFCASSPQRGQGANYGYTFGSGTRLTVV.

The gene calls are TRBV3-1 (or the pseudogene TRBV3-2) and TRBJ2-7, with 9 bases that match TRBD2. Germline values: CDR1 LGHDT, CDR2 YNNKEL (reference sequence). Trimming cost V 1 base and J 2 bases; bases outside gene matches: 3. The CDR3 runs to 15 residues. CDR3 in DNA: TGTGCCAGCAGCCAAGTGACTAGCGGCCCCTACGAGCAGTACTTC. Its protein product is CASSQVTSGPYEQYF.

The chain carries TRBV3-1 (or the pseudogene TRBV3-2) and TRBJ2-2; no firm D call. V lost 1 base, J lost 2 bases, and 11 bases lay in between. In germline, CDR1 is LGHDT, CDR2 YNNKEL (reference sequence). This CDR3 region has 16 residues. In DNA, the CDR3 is TGTGCCAGCAGCCAAGCCCGGTCTATAAACACCGGGGAGCTGTTTTTT. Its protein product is CASSQARSINTGELFF.

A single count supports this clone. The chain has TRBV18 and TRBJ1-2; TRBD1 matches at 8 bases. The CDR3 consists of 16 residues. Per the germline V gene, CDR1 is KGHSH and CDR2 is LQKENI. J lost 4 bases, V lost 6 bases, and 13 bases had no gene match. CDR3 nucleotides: TGTGCCAGCTCGACGAACTCCGGGACAGGAGTCTATGGCTACACCTTC. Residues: CASSTNSGTGVYGYTF.

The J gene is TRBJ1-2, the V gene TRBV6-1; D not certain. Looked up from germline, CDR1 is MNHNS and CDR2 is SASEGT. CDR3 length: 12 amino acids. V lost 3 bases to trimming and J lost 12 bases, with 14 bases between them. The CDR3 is CASSDSRGFNTF. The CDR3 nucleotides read TGTGCCAGCAGTGACAGTCGTGGTTTTAACACCTTC.

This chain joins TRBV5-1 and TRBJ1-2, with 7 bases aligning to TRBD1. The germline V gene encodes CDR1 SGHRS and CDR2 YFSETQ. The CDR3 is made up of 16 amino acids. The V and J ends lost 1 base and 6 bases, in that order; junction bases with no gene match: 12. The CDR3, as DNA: TGCGCCAGCAGCTTGATAGGACAGGAAGGCGGTGATGGCTACACCTTC. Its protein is CASSLIGQEGGDGYTF.

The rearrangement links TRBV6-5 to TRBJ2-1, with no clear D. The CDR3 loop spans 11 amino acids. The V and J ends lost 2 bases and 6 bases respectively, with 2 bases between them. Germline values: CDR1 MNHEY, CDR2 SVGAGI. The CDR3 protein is CASSYSNEQFF. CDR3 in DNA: TGTGCCAGCAGTTACAGCAATGAGCAGTTCTTC.

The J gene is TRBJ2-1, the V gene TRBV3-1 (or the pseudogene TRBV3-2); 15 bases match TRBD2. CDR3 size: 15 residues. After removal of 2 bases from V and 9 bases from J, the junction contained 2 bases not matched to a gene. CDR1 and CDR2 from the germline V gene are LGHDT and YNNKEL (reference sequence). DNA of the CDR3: TGTGCCAGCAGCCAATGGGGACTAGCGGGAGGTGAGCAGTTCTTC. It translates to CASSQWGLAGGEQFF.

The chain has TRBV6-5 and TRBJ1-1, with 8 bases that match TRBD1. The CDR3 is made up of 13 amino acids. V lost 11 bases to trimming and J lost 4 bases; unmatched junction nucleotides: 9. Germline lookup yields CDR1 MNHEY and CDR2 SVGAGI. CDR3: CAVDRTGITEAFF. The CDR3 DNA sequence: TGTGCCGTCGACAGGACAGGGATCACTGAAGCTTTCTTT.

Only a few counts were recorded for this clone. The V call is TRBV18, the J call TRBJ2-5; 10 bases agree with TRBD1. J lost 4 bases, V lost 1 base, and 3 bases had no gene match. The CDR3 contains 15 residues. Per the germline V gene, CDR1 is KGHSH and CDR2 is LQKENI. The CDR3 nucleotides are TGTGCCAGCTCACCACTTGGACAGGGGGGAGAGACCCAGTACTTC. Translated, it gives CASSPLGQGGETQYF.

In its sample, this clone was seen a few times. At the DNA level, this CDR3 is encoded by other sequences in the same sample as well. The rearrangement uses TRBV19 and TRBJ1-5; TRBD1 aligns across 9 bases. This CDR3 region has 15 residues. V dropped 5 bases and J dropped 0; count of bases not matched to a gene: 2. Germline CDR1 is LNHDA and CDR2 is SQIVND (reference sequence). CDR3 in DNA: TGTGCCAGTAGTCGGACAGGGGATAGCAATCAGCCCCAGCATTTT. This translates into CASSRTGDSNQPQHF. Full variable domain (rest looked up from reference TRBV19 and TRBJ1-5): DGGITQSPKYLFRKEGQNVTLSCEQNLNHDAMYWYRQDPGQGLRLIYYSQIVNDFQKGDIAEGYSVSREKKESFPLTVTSAQKNPTAFYLCASSRTGDSNQPQHFGDGTRLSIL.

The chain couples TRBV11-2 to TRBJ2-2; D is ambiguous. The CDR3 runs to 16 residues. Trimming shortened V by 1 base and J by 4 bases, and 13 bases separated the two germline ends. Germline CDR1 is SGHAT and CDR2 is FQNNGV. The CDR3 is CASSLGDIRGTGELFF. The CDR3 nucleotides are TGTGCCAGCAGCTTAGGAGACATCCGAGGCACCGGGGAGCTGTTTTTT.

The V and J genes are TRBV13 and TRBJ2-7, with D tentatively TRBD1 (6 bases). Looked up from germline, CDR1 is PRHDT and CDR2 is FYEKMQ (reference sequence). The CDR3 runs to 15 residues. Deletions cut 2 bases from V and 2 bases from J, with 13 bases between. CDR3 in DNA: TGTGCCAGCAGCTTAAGTGGGACAAGGGCCTACGAGCAGTACTTC. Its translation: CASSLSGTRAYEQYF.

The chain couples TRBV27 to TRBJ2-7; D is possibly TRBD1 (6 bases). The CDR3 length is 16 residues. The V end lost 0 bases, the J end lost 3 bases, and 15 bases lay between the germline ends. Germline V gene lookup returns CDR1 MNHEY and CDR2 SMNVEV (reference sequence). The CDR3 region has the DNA TGTGCCAGCAGTTTATCGAATGGTGGCAGGGGCTACGAGCAGTACTTC. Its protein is CASSLSNGGRGYEQYF.

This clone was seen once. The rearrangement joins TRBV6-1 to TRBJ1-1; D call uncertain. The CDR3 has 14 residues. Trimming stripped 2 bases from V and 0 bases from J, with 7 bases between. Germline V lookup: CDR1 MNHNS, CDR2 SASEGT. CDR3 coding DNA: TGTGCCAGCAGTGAAATGGGGTTGAACACTGAAGCTTTCTTT. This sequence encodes CASSEMGLNTEAFF.

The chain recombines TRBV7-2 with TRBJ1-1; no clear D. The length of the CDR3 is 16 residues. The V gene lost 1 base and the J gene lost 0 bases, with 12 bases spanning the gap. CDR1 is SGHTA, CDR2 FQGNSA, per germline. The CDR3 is CASSLGQSFMNTEAFF. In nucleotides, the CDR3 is TGTGCCAGCAGCTTAGGGCAGAGTTTCATGAACACTGAAGCTTTCTTT.

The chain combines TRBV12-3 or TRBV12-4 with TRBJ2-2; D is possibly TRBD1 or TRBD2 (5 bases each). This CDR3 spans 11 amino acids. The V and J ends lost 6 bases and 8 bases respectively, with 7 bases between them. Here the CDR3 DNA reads TGTGCCAGCAGGGGACGGGGGGAGCTGTTTTTT. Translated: CASRGRGELFF.

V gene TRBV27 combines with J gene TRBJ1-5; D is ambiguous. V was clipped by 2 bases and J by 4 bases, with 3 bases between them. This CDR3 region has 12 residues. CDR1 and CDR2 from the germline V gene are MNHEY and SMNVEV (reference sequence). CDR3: CASSLGNQPQHF. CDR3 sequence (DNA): TGTGCCAGCAGTTTAGGGAATCAGCCCCAGCATTTT.

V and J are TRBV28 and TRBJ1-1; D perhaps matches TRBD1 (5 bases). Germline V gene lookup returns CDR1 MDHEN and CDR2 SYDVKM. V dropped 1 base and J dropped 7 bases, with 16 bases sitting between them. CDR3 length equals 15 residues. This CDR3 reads CASSLSVRGESEAFF. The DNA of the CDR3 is TGTGCCAGCAGTTTATCAGTGCGGGGGGAGAGTGAAGCTTTCTTT.

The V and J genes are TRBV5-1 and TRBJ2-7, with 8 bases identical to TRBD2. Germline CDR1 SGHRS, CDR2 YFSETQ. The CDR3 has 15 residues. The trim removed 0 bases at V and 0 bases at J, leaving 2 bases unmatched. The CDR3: CASSLASGSSYEQYF. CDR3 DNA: TGCGCCAGCAGCTTGGCGAGCGGGAGCTCCTACGAGCAGTACTTC.

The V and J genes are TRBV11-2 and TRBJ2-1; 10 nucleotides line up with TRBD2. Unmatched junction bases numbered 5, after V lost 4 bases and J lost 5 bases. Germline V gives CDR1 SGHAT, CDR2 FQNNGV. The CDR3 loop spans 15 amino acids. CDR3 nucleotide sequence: TGTGCCAGCAGCTCCCTAAGCGGGAGGGACAATGAGCAGTTCTTC. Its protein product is CASSSLSGRDNEQFF.

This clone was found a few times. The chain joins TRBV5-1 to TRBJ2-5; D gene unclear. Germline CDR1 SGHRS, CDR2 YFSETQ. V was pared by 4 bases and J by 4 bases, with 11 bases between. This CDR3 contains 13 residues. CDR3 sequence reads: CASSMGFRETQYF. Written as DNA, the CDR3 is TGCGCCAGCAGCATGGGATTTCGAGAGACCCAGTACTTC.

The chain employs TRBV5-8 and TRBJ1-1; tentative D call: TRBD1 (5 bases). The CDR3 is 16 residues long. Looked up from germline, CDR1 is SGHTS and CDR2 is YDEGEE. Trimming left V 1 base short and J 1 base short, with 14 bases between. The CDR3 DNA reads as TGTGCCAGCAGCTTGCTTAGGTTTGGGGGGAACACTGAAGCTTTCTTT. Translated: CASSLLRFGGNTEAFF.

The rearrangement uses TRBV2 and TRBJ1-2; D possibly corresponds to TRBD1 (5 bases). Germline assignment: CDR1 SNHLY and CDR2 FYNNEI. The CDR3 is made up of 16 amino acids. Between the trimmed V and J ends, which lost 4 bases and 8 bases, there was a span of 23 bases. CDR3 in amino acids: CASSVRGGRRATGYTF. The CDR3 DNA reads TGTGCCAGCAGTGTAAGGGGAGGGCGACGGGCTACCGGCTACACCTTC.

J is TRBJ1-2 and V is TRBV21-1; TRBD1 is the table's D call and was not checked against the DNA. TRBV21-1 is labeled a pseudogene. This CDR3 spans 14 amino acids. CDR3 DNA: TGTGCCAGCAGCCTGACAGGAAATAACTATGGCTACACCTTC. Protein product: CASSLTGNNYGYTF.

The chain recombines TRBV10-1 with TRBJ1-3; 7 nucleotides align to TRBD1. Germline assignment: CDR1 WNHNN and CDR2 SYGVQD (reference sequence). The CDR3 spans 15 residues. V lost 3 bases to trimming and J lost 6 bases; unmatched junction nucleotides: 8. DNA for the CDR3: TGCGCCAGCAGTGAATATGGAACAGGGGAAAACACCATATATTTT. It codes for CASSEYGTGENTIYF.

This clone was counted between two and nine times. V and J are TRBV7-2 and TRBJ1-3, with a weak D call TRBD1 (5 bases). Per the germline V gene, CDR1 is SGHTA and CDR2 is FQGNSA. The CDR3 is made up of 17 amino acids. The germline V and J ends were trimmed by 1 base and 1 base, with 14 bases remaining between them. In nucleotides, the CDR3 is TGTGCCAGCAGCTTAGAATTCGGAGGGGTTTCTGGAAACACCATATATTTT. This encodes CASSLEFGGVSGNTIYF.

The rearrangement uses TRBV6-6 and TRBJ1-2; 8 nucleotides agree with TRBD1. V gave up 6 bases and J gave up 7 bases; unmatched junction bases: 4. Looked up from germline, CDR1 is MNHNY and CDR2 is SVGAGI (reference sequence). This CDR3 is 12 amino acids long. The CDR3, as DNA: TGTGCCAGCAGATGGACAGGGTTTGGCTACACCTTC. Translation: CASRWTGFGYTF.